The sequence of this T cell receptor beta chain was determined in a study of blood T cell repertoires in COVID-19. Study-wide background: Samples representing acute and convalescent COVID-19 were sourced from the United States, Italy and Spain. In each case, the material was cDNA or gDNA derived from T cells, B-cell-depleted T cells, or PBMCs.

CDR3 length: 19 amino acids. Trimming shortened V by 0 bases and J by 0 bases, and 18 bases separated the two germline ends. Per germline, CDR1 KGHSH and CDR2 LQKENI. As handled by the study authors: Nucleated cell number was recorded as an estimate derived from reference gene primer amplification. TCRdb's table, derived via immunoSEQ multiplex PCR, lists solely in-frame clones and lacks some. D and trimming come from the DNA, and the V and J calls and clone size come from that table. This table holds approximately 250,000 clones, 84% found once. V usage is TRBV18 and J usage is TRBJ1-3; D is unclear. This sequence was found in a man aged 50-60 years with acute or convalescent COVID-19. Sequencing used peripheral blood. Here the CDR3 DNA reads TGTGCCAGCTCACCACCCCCGGGTCACTCGGCGAGCTCTGGAAACACCATATATTTT. This sequence encodes CASSPPPGHSASSGNTIYF.